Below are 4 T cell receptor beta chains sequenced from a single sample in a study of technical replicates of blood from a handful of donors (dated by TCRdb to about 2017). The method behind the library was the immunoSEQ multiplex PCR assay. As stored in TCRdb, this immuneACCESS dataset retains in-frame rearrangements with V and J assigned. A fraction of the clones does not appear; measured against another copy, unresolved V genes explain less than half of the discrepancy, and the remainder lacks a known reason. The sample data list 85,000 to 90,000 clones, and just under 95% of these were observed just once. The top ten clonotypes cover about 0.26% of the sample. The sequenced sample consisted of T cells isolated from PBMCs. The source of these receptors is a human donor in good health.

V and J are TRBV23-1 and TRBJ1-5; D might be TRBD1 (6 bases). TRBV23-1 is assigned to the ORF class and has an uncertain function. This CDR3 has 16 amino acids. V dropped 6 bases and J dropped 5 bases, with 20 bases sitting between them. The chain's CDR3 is CASRKTTGKADQPQHF. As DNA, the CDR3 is TGCGCCAGCAGAAAAACAACAGGGAAGGCCGATCAGCCCCAGCATTTT.

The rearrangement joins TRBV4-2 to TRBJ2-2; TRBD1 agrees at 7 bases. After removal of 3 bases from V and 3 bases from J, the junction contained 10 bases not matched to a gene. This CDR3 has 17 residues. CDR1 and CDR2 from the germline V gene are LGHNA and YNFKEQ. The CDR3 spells CASSHLDGQGDTGELFF. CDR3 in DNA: TGTGCCAGCAGCCACCTCGACGGGCAGGGGGACACCGGGGAGCTGTTTTTT.

The CDR3 loop reads CASSLFGGRYGYTF. The CDR3 DNA follows: TGTGCCAGCAGTTTATTCGGGGGGAGATATGGCTACACCTTC. This chain uses TRBV28 with TRBJ1-2, with D possibly being TRBD1 (5 bases). The CDR3 is 14 amino acids. V dropped 1 base and J dropped 5 bases, with 11 bases sitting between them. Germline lookup yields CDR1 MDHEN and CDR2 SYDVKM.

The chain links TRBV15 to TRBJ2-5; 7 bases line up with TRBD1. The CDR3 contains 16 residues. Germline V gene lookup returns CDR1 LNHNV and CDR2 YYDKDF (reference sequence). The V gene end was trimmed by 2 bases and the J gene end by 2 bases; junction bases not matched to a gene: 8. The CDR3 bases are TGTGCCACCAGCAGAATAAAGGGACAGCCGCAAGAGACCCAGTACTTC. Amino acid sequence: CATSRIKGQPQETQYF.